A single sample gave rise to the 24 T cell receptor beta chains below, sequenced in a study of T-cell memory formation after mild COVID-19. MiXCR was run by TCRdb on the 5' RACE reads, yielding one entry per CDR3 protein. This sample carries tens of thousands of distinct CDR3 sequences, about an eighth of them seen once, and the ten largest clones take just under 30%. The sequenced sample was PBMCs or a T cell subset sorted from them (not recorded which). Every receptor here comes from a man aged 18-30 years who had mild COVID-19 (a few samples of this study predate the infection). Cell type and time point are not known.

The rearrangement links TRBV6-2 or TRBV6-3 to TRBJ2-5, with TRBD1 as a possible D gene (6 bases). The germline gives CDR1 MNHEY, CDR2 SVGEGT. The CDR3 covers 12 residues. The V gene lost 5 bases and the J gene lost 7 bases, with 11 bases spanning the gap. In nucleotides, the CDR3 is TGTGCCAGCAGTCAGGGGTACGGGACCCAGTACTTC. This encodes CASSQGYGTQYF.

Many counts were recorded for this clonotype. The V gene is TRBV9, the J gene TRBJ2-2; D unresolved. The V and J ends lost 0 bases and 5 bases respectively, with 5 bases between them. This CDR3 region has 13 residues. The germline gives CDR1 SGDLS, CDR2 YYNGEE. Here the CDR3 DNA reads TGTGCCAGCAGCGTAGTAGGAACCGGGGAGCTGTTTTTT. Translation: CASSVVGTGELFF.

In its sample, this clonotype was seen many times. The chain couples TRBV4-3 to TRBJ2-2; 7 positions agree with TRBD2. Trimming at V came to 1 base and at J to 4 bases, leaving 6 bases not matched to a gene. Germline CDR1 reads LGHNA; CDR2 reads YSLEER. This CDR3 is built from 16 residues. CDR3 coding DNA: TGCGCCAGCAGCCAAGGGGGGGGGGTCTTCACCGGGGAGCTGTTTTTT. As protein: CASSQGGGVFTGELFF.

The rearrangement links TRBV24-1 to TRBJ2-2, with D maybe TRBD1 (6 bases). Trimming stripped 5 bases from V and 4 bases from J, with 10 bases between. There are 14 residues in the CDR3. Germline CDR1 and CDR2: KGHDR and SFDVKD. The CDR3 DNA sequence: TGTGCCACCAGTGGCAGGGGACGCACCGGGGAGCTGTTTTTT. Protein sequence: CATSGRGRTGELFF.

This clonotype was observed a few times. The chain uses TRBV5-4 and TRBJ2-2; D unclear. The CDR3 loop spans 14 amino acids. Trimming cost V 2 bases and J 3 bases, with 8 bases left between them. Germline lookup yields CDR1 SGHNT and CDR2 YYREEE (reference sequence). CDR3 coding DNA: TGTGCCAGCAGCTTCGTTGATGACACCGGGGAGCTGTTTTTT. It yields the protein CASSFVDDTGELFF. Combining the CDR3 with reference TRBV5-4 and TRBJ2-2 gives the whole variable domain ETGVTQSPTHLIKTRGQQVTLRCSSQSGHNTVSWYQQALGQGPQFIFQYYREEENGRGNFPPRFSGLQFPNYSSELNVNALELDDSALYLCASSFVDDTGELFFGEGSRLTVL.

This clonotype was found a few times. The chain combines TRBV12-3 or TRBV12-4 with TRBJ2-1; TRBD2 might be the D (6 bases). Trimming stripped 5 bases from V and 4 bases from J, with 9 bases between. The CDR3 length is 13 residues. DNA of the CDR3: TGTGCCAGCAGTCCGGGACTTTACAATGAGCAGTTCTTC. Its protein is CASSPGLYNEQFF.

At least ten counts were recorded for this clonotype. The rearrangement links TRBV5-1 to TRBJ1-2; D remains unclear. The CDR3 has 11 amino acids. The germline gives CDR1 SGHRS, CDR2 YFSETQ. V was shortened by 5 bases and J by 2 bases, with 4 bases between the two germline ends. The CDR3 coding sequence is TGCGCCAGCAGGCAGAACTATGGCTACACCTTC. Residues: CASRQNYGYTF. The complete variable domain, with remaining parts taken from reference TRBV5-1 and TRBJ1-2, reads KAGVTQTPRYLIKTRGQQVTLSCSPISGHRSVSWYQQTPGQGLQFLFEYFSETQRNKGNFPGRFSGRQFSNSRSEMNVSTLELGDSALYLCASRQNYGYTFGSGTRLTVV.

Turning to this clonotype: A read error may account for a junction end that differs from germline. V gene TRBV7-7 combines with J gene TRBJ2-2; TRBD1 matches at 9 bases. CDR3 length: 20 amino acids. The germline V gene encodes CDR1 SSHAT and CDR2 FNYEAQ (reference sequence). The CDR3 protein is CASSQKPRNYRGPGTGELFF. The CDR3 DNA reads TGTGCTAGCAGCCAGAAACCCCGAAACTACAGGGGGCCGGGCACCGGGGAGCTGTTTTTT.

This clonotype was found many times. The chain joins TRBV11-2 to TRBJ2-2; D not resolved. The V gene lost 3 bases and the J gene lost 6 bases, with 5 bases spanning the gap. The CDR3 spans 12 residues. In germline, CDR1 is SGHAT, CDR2 FQNNGV. The CDR3 bases are TGTGCCAGCAGCTTTCCCTCCGGGGAGCTGTTTTTT. It encodes CASSFPSGELFF.

At least ten counts were recorded for this clonotype. This sequence joins TRBV7-2 and TRBJ2-5; D gene uncertain. Germline V gene lookup returns CDR1 SGHTA and CDR2 FQGNSA. Trimming cost V 5 bases and J 6 bases, with 13 bases left between them. The CDR3 contains 13 residues. The CDR3 nucleotides are TGTGCCAGCAGCCAGGACCCTAAGCAGACCCAGTACTTC. Residues: CASSQDPKQTQYF.

This clonotype was detected ten times or more. This chain connects TRBV6-5 to TRBJ2-7, with TRBD1 as a possible D gene (6 bases). The CDR3 runs 14 residues. V lost 5 bases to trimming and J lost 0 bases, with 11 bases between them. CDR1 and CDR2 (germline): MNHEY, SVGAGI. DNA for the CDR3: TGTGCCAGCAGTCCGGGACAAGCCTCCTACGAGCAGTACTTC. Amino acids: CASSPGQASYEQYF.

This clonotype was recorded many times. The chain carries TRBV2 and TRBJ2-5; D not resolved. Germline V gene lookup returns CDR1 SNHLY and CDR2 FYNNEI. The CDR3 length is 14 residues. Trimming took off 2 bases at V and 2 bases at J, with 9 bases between the two ends. CDR3 coding DNA: TGTGCCAGCAGTGAATGGTCAGAACAAGAGACCCAGTACTTC. Amino acids: CASSEWSEQETQYF.

This clonotype was seen at least ten times. The chain joins TRBV5-1 to TRBJ1-2; tentative D call: TRBD1 (6 bases). Looked up from germline, CDR1 is SGHRS and CDR2 is YFSETQ. The V end was cut by 2 bases, the J end by 8 bases, with 16 bases between. This CDR3 spans 14 amino acids. CDR3 residues: CASSLGGRGGGYTF. CDR3 nucleotides: TGCGCCAGCAGCTTAGGGGGGAGAGGTGGCGGCTACACCTTC.

This clonotype was recorded at least ten times. The chain has TRBV5-1 and TRBJ2-7; no definite D call. The CDR3 spans 13 residues. V was pared by 3 bases and J by 5 bases, with 12 bases between. CDR1 and CDR2 from the germline V gene are SGHRS and YFSETQ. The CDR3 reads CASSWQRPDEQYF. DNA for the CDR3: TGCGCCAGCAGCTGGCAACGGCCGGACGAGCAGTACTTC. Full variable domain (missing parts from reference TRBV5-1 and TRBJ2-7): KAGVTQTPRYLIKTRGQQVTLSCSPISGHRSVSWYQQTPGQGLQFLFEYFSETQRNKGNFPGRFSGRQFSNSRSEMNVSTLELGDSALYLCASSWQRPDEQYFGPGTRLTVT.

This clonotype was recorded many times. The genes are TRBV11-2 and TRBJ2-6; D gene uncertain. Germline V gene sequence: CDR1 SGHAT, CDR2 FQNNGV. V was cut by 2 bases and J by 0 bases, with 11 bases left in between. The CDR3 sequence is 17 residues long. CDR3 nucleotides: TGTGCCAGCAGCTTAATCAGGTCAGGCTCTGGGGCCAACGTCCTGACTTTC. This translates into CASSLIRSGSGANVLTF.

The genes are TRBV19 and TRBJ1-6; D is ambiguous. Germline lookup yields CDR1 LNHDA and CDR2 SQIVND (reference sequence). V lost 3 bases and J lost 4, with 10 bases in between. The CDR3 loop spans 15 amino acids. The CDR3 loop is CASSMVQSYNSPLHF. The CDR3 bases are TGTGCCAGTAGTATGGTACAGAGTTATAATTCACCCCTCCACTTT.

This clonotype was observed at least ten times. This chain links TRBV20-1 with TRBJ2-3, with a possible D match to TRBD2 (5 bases). Germline lookup yields CDR1 DFQATT and CDR2 SNEGSKA (reference sequence). Trimming removed 5 bases at V and 1 base at J, with 10 bases between. The CDR3 sequence is 13 residues long. CDR3 coding DNA: TGCAGTGCTGAGGACGGGGGCACAGATACGCAGTATTTT. It is translated as CSAEDGGTDTQYF.

The chain has TRBV19 and TRBJ2-3; D unclear. In germline, CDR1 is LNHDA, CDR2 SQIVND (reference sequence). The CDR3 spans 13 residues. V was clipped by 2 bases and J by 5 bases, with 8 bases between them. CDR3 amino acids: CASSIRPLDTQYF. The CDR3 DNA reads TGTGCCAGTAGTATAAGGCCGCTAGATACGCAGTATTTT.

This clonotype showed up many times. The genes are TRBV5-1 and TRBJ1-1; D gene unclear. Looked up from germline, CDR1 is SGHRS and CDR2 is YFSETQ. The CDR3 covers 14 residues. The V and J ends lost 1 base and 1 base respectively, with 8 bases between them. CDR3 nucleotides: TGCGCCAGCAGCTTGTTCGACCCGAACACTGAAGCTTTCTTT. This codes for CASSLFDPNTEAFF.

This clonotype has a count of ten or more. The chain recombines TRBV7-8 with TRBJ1-4, with D hard to call. The CDR3 is 12 residues long. Trimming stripped 3 bases from V and 8 bases from J, with 7 bases between. Germline V gives CDR1 SGHVS, CDR2 FQNEAQ. The CDR3 sequence: CASSFDDEKLFF. Written as DNA, the CDR3 is TGTGCCAGCAGCTTCGACGACGAAAAACTGTTTTTT. Full variable domain (outside the CDR3, taken from reference TRBV7-8 and TRBJ1-4): GAGVSQSPRYKVAKRGQDVALRCDPISGHVSLFWYQQALGQGPEFLTYFQNEAQLDKSGLPSDRFFAERPEGSVSTLKIQRTQQEDSAVYLCASSFDDEKLFFGSGTQLSVL.

This clonotype was seen repeatedly, ten times or more. This chain uses TRBV7-6 with TRBJ1-3; the D is unclear. Trimming cost V 1 base and J 11 bases, with 12 bases left between them. There are 13 residues in the CDR3. The V gene's germline CDR1 is SGHVS and CDR2 FNYEAQ. CDR3 residues: CASSLESRSPIYF. CDR3 nucleotide sequence: TGTGCCAGCAGCTTAGAAAGCAGGAGCCCCATATATTTT.

The gene calls are TRBV18 and TRBJ2-7; TRBD2 matches 7 bases. There are 15 residues in the CDR3. Germline V gene sequence: CDR1 KGHSH, CDR2 LQKENI. The V gene end was trimmed by 5 bases and the J gene end by 0 bases; junction bases not matched to a gene: 7. The CDR3 DNA reads TGTGCCAGCTCAGCAGCGGGGACCAGCTCCTACGAGCAGTACTTC. It is translated as CASSAAGTSSYEQYF.

V gene TRBV4-3 combines with J gene TRBJ2-2, with D perhaps matching TRBD2 (6 bases). The V and J ends lost 4 bases and 4 bases respectively, with 10 bases between them. The CDR3 covers 14 residues. In germline, CDR1 is LGHNA, CDR2 YSLEER. The DNA for the CDR3 is TGCGCCAGCAGCCCCCGGGAGATCACCGGGGAGCTGTTTTTT. It encodes CASSPREITGELFF.

This clonotype came up many times. The gene calls are TRBV14 and TRBJ1-1, with TRBD1 matching 9 bases. Germline V gives CDR1 SGHDN, CDR2 FVKESK. V lost 5 bases to trimming and J lost 4 bases; unmatched junction nucleotides: 8. The CDR3 has 15 residues. The CDR3 DNA is TGTGCCAGCAGCTCACAGGGGGCGCAGAGCACTGAAGCTTTCTTT. Translation: CASSSQGAQSTEAFF.